Listed below are T cell receptor beta chains from one sample, sequenced in a study of monozygotic twins with inflammatory bowel disease. TCRdb re-called the 5' RACE reads; every CDR3 protein appears as one record, without DNA. The specimen's table records 110,000 to 150,000 distinct CDR3 sequences. Input material: blood. These receptors all come from a human donor with ulcerative colitis or Crohn's disease, or a healthy co-twin of an affected twin (not recorded which). CDR3s include the opening cysteine and the closing phenylalanine or tryptophan.

V: TRBV30; J: TRBJ1-5; CDR3: CAWSVPWTANQPQHF
V: TRBV2; J: TRBJ2-2; CDR3: CASSESASGGITGELFF
V: TRBV6-5; J: TRBJ1-1; CDR3: CASSYGTGTGFPNTEAFF
V: TRBV27; J: TRBJ1-5; CDR3: CASSPGTGRNQPQHF
V: TRBV23-1; J: TRBJ1-5; CDR3: CASSQSAQGQPQHF
V: TRBV11-1; J: TRBJ2-3; CDR3: CASSPRADTDTQYF
V: TRBV5-1; J: TRBJ2-1; CDR3: CASSSGTGSDNEQFF
V: TRBV12-3/TRBV12-4; J: TRBJ2-1; CDR3: CASSFSGDEQFF
V: TRBV6-5; J: TRBJ1-1; CDR3: CASSPGTAEAFF
V: TRBV19; J: TRBJ2-1; CDR3: CASSRTGTYNEQFF
V: TRBV20-1; J: TRBJ2-1; CDR3: CSAREGSHVNEQFF
V: TRBV5-1; J: TRBJ2-7; CDR3: CASRGGTGGYEQYF
V: TRBV5-1; J: TRBJ2-2; CDR3: CASSWTGGDTGELFF
V: TRBV7-2; J: TRBJ2-1; CDR3: CASRSSGSAYNEQFF
V: TRBV3-1; J: TRBJ2-7; CDR3: CASSYWRVGTYEQYF
V: TRBV9; J: TRBJ1-3; CDR3: CASSRTGTGNTIYF
V: TRBV20-1; J: TRBJ2-1; CDR3: CSARGNTQGLGYNEQFF
V: TRBV29-1; J: TRBJ1-3; CDR3: CSVSRPRAEIQGTGNTIYF
V: TRBV5-4; J: TRBJ2-1; CDR3: CASSLGIAGHNEQFF
V: TRBV5-1; J: TRBJ2-1; CDR3: CASSSSASSYNEQFF
V: TRBV20-1; J: TRBJ2-7; CDR3: CSAPRIKREEQYF
V: TRBV5-1; J: TRBJ2-2; CDR3: CASSHAAQLGTGELFF
V: TRBV3-1; J: TRBJ1-4; CDR3: CASSPRGRRIEKLFF